This TCR beta chain emerged from a study of beta chain features in type 1 diabetes. Study as a whole: Sorted cells examined across all samples numbered 107,917,701. Study-wide results and caveats: Shorter TCRB CDR3s, moderately but significantly so, were found in Type 1 diabetes patients in all four CD4+ subsets.

Expressed TCRB transcripts were sequenced because the entire RNA isolate underwent reverse transcription. TCRdb's copy holds only in-frame clones and misses some; the assay was immunoSEQ multiplex PCR. Of around 150,000 clones listed, around 8.6% are singletons. This clone was seen more than once but under ten times. What it binds is unknown. V trimming: 5 bases; J trimming: 0 bases; junction bases outside the gene matches: 6. CDR1 SGHTA and CDR2 FQGTGA come from the germline V gene. This CDR3 region has 17 residues. Each of the CD4+ naive, central memory, regulatory and stem cell-like memory populations was sorted via CD45RO/CCR7/CD25/CD127/CD95/CD27.

The specimen was central memory CD4+ T cells from blood. The rearrangement joins TRBV7-3 to TRBJ2-6; 8 bases are shared with TRBD1. This sequence originates from a young woman with type 1 diabetes. The CDR3 protein is CASSKTGASSGANVLTF. For the CDR3, the DNA is TGTGCCAGCAGCAAGACAGGGGCCAGCTCTGGGGCCAACGTCCTGACTTTC.